The 12 T cell receptor beta chains below were found in one sample sequenced in a study of identical twins. TCRdb passed the 5' RACE reads through MiXCR, listing each CDR3 protein once. This sample has around 570,000 distinct CDR3 sequences, with more than 9% found just once. This same sample was also part of a study on yellow fever vaccine responses in identical twins.

The sequencing sample was made of PBMCs. Receptor source: a woman younger than 35 in good health.

This chain uses TRBV7-9 with TRBJ2-5; 7 nucleotides agree with TRBD1. After removal of 1 base from V and 0 bases from J, the junction contained 8 bases not matched to a gene. Germline V gene data show CDR1 as SEHNR and CDR2 as FQNEAQ (reference sequence). The CDR3 length is 17 residues. CDR3 in DNA: TGTGCCAGCAGCTTAGTGGGTAGGGGGCCTGACCAAGAGACCCAGTACTTC. Amino acid sequence: CASSLVGRGPDQETQYF.

Many counts were recorded for this clonotype. The rearrangement links TRBV7-9 to TRBJ1-5, with D hard to call. Trimming pared 1 base from V and 6 bases from J, leaving 7 bases between. CDR1 and CDR2 (germline): SEHNR, FQNEAQ (reference sequence). The CDR3 totals 13 residues. The CDR3 region has the DNA TGTGCCAGCAGCTTAGGGCAATCTCAGCCCCAGCATTTT. It is translated as CASSLGQSQPQHF. The entire variable domain, with the rest obtained from reference TRBV7-9 and TRBJ1-5, is as follows: DTGVSQNPRHKITKRGQNVTFRCDPISEHNRLYWYRQTLGQGPEFLTYFQNEAQLEKSRLLSDRFSAERPKGSFSTLEIQRTEQGDSAMYLCASSLGQSQPQHFGDGTRLSIL.

The gene calls are TRBV5-6 and TRBJ2-7, with D hard to call. CDR1 SGHDT and CDR2 YYEEEE come from the germline V gene. Between the trimmed V and J ends, which lost 1 base and 11 bases, there was a span of 16 bases. CDR3 length equals 13 residues. The CDR3 DNA is TGTGCCAGCAGCTTGTTCCGGCTACCCAAGGAGTACTTC. Its translation: CASSLFRLPKEYF.

The chain uses TRBV27 and TRBJ1-1; D is ambiguous. V lost 5 bases and J 0 bases, leaving 13 bases between the germline ends. CDR1 MNHEY and CDR2 SMNVEV come from the germline V gene (reference sequence). This CDR3 is built from 15 residues. This CDR3 is CASSESRPLNTEAFF. The CDR3 DNA reads as TGTGCCAGCAGTGAAAGCAGGCCTCTGAACACTGAAGCTTTCTTT.

This clonotype was counted only a few times. The V and J genes are TRBV18 and TRBJ2-5, with a weak D call TRBD2 (6 bases). There are 16 residues in the CDR3. Trimming stripped 3 bases from V and 4 bases from J, with 18 bases between. Germline CDR1 reads KGHSH; CDR2 reads LQKENI. CDR3 amino acids: CASSPIRDFFAETQYF. The CDR3 DNA reads TGTGCCAGCTCACCGATTCGGGACTTTTTTGCAGAGACCCAGTACTTC.

This clonotype was picked up many times. This chain connects TRBV6-2 or TRBV6-3 to TRBJ2-4, with 10 bases fitting TRBD1. This CDR3 has 17 amino acids. V dropped 2 bases and J dropped 4; count of bases not matched to a gene: 8. CDR1 MNHEY and CDR2 SVGEGT come from the germline V gene. As DNA, the CDR3 is TGTGCCAGCAGTTACGGGGGTCTGGGACAGGGGAAAAACATTCAGTACTTC. This encodes CASSYGGLGQGKNIQYF.

This clonotype was found a few times. The rearrangement uses TRBV7-9 and TRBJ2-7; TRBD1 agrees at 7 bases. The CDR3 length is 16 residues. The germline V gene has CDR1 SEHNR and CDR2 FQNEAQ (reference sequence). Unmatched junction bases numbered 8, after V lost 1 base and J lost 2 bases. The CDR3: CASSLGGGELPYEQYF. DNA for the CDR3: TGTGCCAGCAGCTTAGGAGGGGGCGAGTTGCCCTACGAGCAGTACTTC.

This clonotype was recorded at least ten times. The chain recombines TRBV12-3 or TRBV12-4 with TRBJ1-2; no clear D. V was clipped by 8 bases and J by 8 bases, with 18 bases between them. This CDR3 contains 13 residues. The CDR3: CASATSGQRGYTF. CDR3 DNA sequence: TGTGCCAGCGCAACGAGCGGGCAGCGCGGCTACACCTTC.

This clonotype was recorded at least ten times. The V and J genes are TRBV10-3 and TRBJ2-1, with 9 bases aligning to TRBD2. The CDR3 totals 17 residues. Trimming took 0 bases from V and 2 from J; bases not matched to a gene: 5. Germline lookup yields CDR1 ENHRY and CDR2 SYGVKD. The DNA of the CDR3 is TGTGCCATCAGTGAGTCGATGGCTAGCGGGACCTACAATGAGCAGTTCTTC. As protein: CAISESMASGTYNEQFF.

This clonotype was observed at least ten times. V is TRBV4-3 and J is TRBJ2-7; no clear D. Germline V lookup: CDR1 LGHNA, CDR2 YSLEER. The CDR3 is made up of 15 amino acids. Trimming stripped 0 bases from V and 0 bases from J, with 9 bases between. CDR3 sequence (DNA): TGCGCCAGCAGCCAAGATCGTCTAAGCTCCTACGAGCAGTACTTC. It encodes CASSQDRLSSYEQYF.

This clonotype has at least ten counts. The chain couples TRBV12-3 or TRBV12-4 to TRBJ2-2; D uncertain. V was cut by 7 bases and J by 4 bases, with 13 bases left in between. CDR3 length equals 14 residues. DNA of the CDR3: TGTGCCAGCATCCTAGGCACGGCCACCGGGGAGCTGTTTTTT. This sequence encodes CASILGTATGELFF.

This clonotype was detected a few times. This CDR3 reads CASSLTPTEAFF. The CDR3, as DNA: TGTGCCAGCAGCTTGACTCCCACTGAAGCTTTCTTT. This chain links TRBV7-9 with TRBJ1-1; no firm D call. From germline, CDR1 is SEHNR and CDR2 FQNEAQ (reference sequence). Deletions cut 3 bases from V and 4 bases from J, with 6 bases between. This CDR3 has 12 residues. Full variable domain (outside the CDR3, taken from reference TRBV7-9 and TRBJ1-1): DTGVSQNPRHKITKRGQNVTFRCDPISEHNRLYWYRQTLGQGPEFLTYFQNEAQLEKSRLLSDRFSAERPKGSFSTLEIQRTEQGDSAMYLCASSLTPTEAFFGQGTRLTVV.